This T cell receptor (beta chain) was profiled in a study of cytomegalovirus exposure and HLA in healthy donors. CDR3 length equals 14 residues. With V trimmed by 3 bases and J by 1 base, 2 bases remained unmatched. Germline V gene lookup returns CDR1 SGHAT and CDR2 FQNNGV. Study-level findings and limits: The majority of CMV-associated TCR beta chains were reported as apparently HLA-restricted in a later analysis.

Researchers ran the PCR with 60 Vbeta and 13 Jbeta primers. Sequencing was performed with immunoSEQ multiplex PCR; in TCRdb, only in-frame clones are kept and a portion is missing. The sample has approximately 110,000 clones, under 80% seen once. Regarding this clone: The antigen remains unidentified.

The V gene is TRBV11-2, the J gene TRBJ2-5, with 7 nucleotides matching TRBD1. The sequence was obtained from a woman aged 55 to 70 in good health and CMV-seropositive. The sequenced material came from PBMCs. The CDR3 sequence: CASSFWDSQETQYF. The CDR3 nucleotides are TGTGCCAGCAGCTTCTGGGACAGCCAAGAGACCCAGTACTTC.